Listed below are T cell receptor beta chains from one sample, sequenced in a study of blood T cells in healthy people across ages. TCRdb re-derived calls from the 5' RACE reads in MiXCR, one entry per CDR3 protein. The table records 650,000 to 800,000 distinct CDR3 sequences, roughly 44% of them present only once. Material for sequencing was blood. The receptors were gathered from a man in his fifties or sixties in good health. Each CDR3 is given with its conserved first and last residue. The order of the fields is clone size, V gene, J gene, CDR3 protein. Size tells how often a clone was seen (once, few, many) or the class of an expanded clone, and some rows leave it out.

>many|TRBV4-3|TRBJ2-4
CASSQDLGTGQNIQYF
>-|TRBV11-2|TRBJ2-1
CASSLDGQGRMYNEQFF
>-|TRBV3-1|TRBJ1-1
CASSQSSAVPGGTEAFF
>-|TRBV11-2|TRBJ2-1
CASSPRIVGHSEQFF
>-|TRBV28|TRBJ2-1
CASSAPLRASYNEQFF
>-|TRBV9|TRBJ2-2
CASSVEGQGKSNTGELFF
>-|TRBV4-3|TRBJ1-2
CASSQDKGYYGYTF
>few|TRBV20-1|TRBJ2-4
CSARYLGREANIQYF
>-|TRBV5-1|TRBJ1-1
CASSETTGPMNTEAFF
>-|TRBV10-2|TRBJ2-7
CASSEPRQGVYEQYF
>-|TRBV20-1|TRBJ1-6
CSASYGALDSPLHF
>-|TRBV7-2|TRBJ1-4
CASSIRQGGAEKLFF
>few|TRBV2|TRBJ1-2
CASKQEDYSYGYTF
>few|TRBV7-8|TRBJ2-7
CASSWPREGHSYEQYF
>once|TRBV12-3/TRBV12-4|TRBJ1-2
CASSPTGQGSDYTF
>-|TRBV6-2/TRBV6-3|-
CASALQATQYF
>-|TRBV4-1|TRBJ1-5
CASSQQGGPDQPQHF
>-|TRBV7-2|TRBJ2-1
CASSLTGFGQFF
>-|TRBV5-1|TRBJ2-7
CASSVVGADEQYF
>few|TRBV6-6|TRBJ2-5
CASSYMAGEYETQYF
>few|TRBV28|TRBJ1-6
CASSLEGPLHF
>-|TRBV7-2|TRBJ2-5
CASSLSWSQETQYF
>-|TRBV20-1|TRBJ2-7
CSARWQGKNEQYF
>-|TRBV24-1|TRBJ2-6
CATSDSSRSGANVLTF
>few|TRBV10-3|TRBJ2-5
CAISASGPQETQYF
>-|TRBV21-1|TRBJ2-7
CASSKGLSPGQGIHEQYF
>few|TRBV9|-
CASSPQRGGETQYF
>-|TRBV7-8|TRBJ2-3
CASSLRTVASTDTQYF
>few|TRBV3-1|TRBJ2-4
CASSQEGETKNIQYF